The next 30 T cell receptor beta chains were all read from a single sample in a study of blood T cell repertoires in COVID-19 (TCRdb year 2020). Library preparation employed the immunoSEQ multiplex PCR assay. Drawn from immuneACCESS, this table holds only the in-frame rearrangements with V and J called that TCRdb kept. Clones are partly lost; checked studies trace under half to an unresolved V gene and leave the rest unexplained. For this sample the table gives about 200,000 clones, of which about 82% were detected only once. The leading ten clones occupy 5.6% of the sample. Specimen: PBMCs or T cells enriched from blood (not recorded which). These receptors were taken from a middle-aged man with acute COVID-19.

The chain has TRBV5-1 and TRBJ2-3; 7 bases agree with TRBD2. V lost 0 bases to trimming and J lost 2 bases; unmatched junction nucleotides: 9. CDR1 and CDR2 (germline): SGHRS, YFSETQ. The CDR3 is made up of 17 amino acids. This CDR3 is CASSLGASGSITDTQYF. The CDR3 nucleotides are TGCGCCAGCAGCTTGGGGGCTAGCGGTTCCATCACAGATACGCAGTATTTT.

The table lists this clone with a few counts. This rearrangement joins TRBV11-3 to TRBJ1-6; no reliable D call. The CDR3 has 14 amino acids. V shed 2 bases and J shed 7 bases, with 9 bases lying between them. CDR1 SGHNT and CDR2 YENEEA come from the germline V gene. The CDR3 DNA reads as TGTGCCAGCAGCTTAAACGCGGGGAATTCACCCCTCCACTTT. Protein product: CASSLNAGNSPLHF. The entire variable domain, with the rest obtained from reference TRBV11-3 and TRBJ1-6, is as follows: EAGVVQSPRYKIIEKKQPVAFWCNPISGHNTLYWYLQNLGQGPELLIRYENEEAVDDSQLPKDRFSAERLKGVDSTLKIQPAELGDSAVYLCASSLNAGNSPLHFGNGTRLTVT.

This chain connects TRBV1 to TRBJ1-3; the DNA was not used to check the table's D call, TRBD1. TRBV1 is a documented pseudogene. This CDR3 is 17 amino acids long. The chain's CDR3 is CTSSPGPRDRVWNTIYF. CDR3 bases: TGCACCAGCAGCCCCGGCCCCCGGGACAGGGTGTGGAACACCATATATTTT.

The gene calls are TRBV30 and TRBJ1-1; D is unclear. This CDR3 has 16 residues. Trimming stripped 2 bases from V and 0 bases from J, with 16 bases between. Germline V gene data show CDR1 as GTSNPN and CDR2 as SVGIG (reference sequence). CDR3 DNA sequence: TGTGCCTGGAGTTATCTCTCCAGGAATTTGAACACTGAAGCTTTCTTT. Translating gives CAWSYLSRNLNTEAFF. The whole variable domain, filled in from reference TRBV30 and TRBJ1-1, reads SQTIHQWPATLVQPVGSPLSLECTVEGTSNPNLYWYRQAAGRGLQLLFYSVGIGQISSEVPQNLSASRPQDRQFILSSKKLLLSDSGFYLCAWSYLSRNLNTEAFFGQGTRLTVV.

The chain joins TRBV7-9 to TRBJ2-7, with a tentative D call TRBD2 (6 bases). The germline V and J ends were trimmed by 5 bases and 3 bases, with 14 bases remaining between them. The length of the CDR3 is 14 residues. Germline CDR1 SEHNR, CDR2 FQNEAQ (reference sequence). The CDR3 loop is CASSPGGGRYEQYF. The DNA for the CDR3 is TGTGCCAGCAGCCCGGGTGGAGGGCGCTACGAGCAGTACTTC.

For this clone: The sample has other DNA sequences that encode this CDR3 too. The chain uses TRBV19 and TRBJ1-5; D is uncertain. The V end was cut by 4 bases, the J end by 4 bases, with 8 bases between. Germline CDR1 is LNHDA and CDR2 is SQIVND (reference sequence). The CDR3 loop spans 13 amino acids. The CDR3 sequence is CASSNRGNQPQHF. The CDR3 DNA sequence: TGTGCCAGTAGTAATAGAGGGAATCAGCCCCAGCATTTT.

The V and J genes are TRBV4-3 and TRBJ2-7; tentatively, D is TRBD2 (6 bases). CDR1 LGHNA and CDR2 YSLEER come from the germline V gene. The CDR3 contains 14 residues. Trimming stripped 1 base from V and 4 bases from J, with 11 bases between. The CDR3 DNA reads as TGCGCCAGCAGCCAAGGGCGGGACTTTTACGAGCAGTACTTC. Translating it yields CASSQGRDFYEQYF.

V gene TRBV15 combines with J gene TRBJ2-1; perhaps TRBD2 as D (7 bases). Germline CDR1 LNHNV, CDR2 YYDKDF (reference sequence). The CDR3 has 13 amino acids. V was trimmed by 3 bases and J by 7 bases, leaving 10 bases between them. The CDR3 coding sequence is TGTGCCACCAGCAGGGGGAGGGGGAATGAGCAGTTCTTC. Translated: CATSRGRGNEQFF. Combining the CDR3 with reference TRBV15 and TRBJ2-1 gives the whole variable domain DAMVIQNPRYQVTQFGKPVTLSCSQTLNHNVMYWYQQKSSQAPKLLFHYYDKDFNNEADTPDNFQSRRPNTSFCFLDIRSPGLGDTAMYLCATSRGRGNEQFFGPGTRLTVL.

This chain links TRBV13 with TRBJ1-3; unclear D gene. V dropped 4 bases and J dropped 1 base, with 8 bases sitting between them. The CDR3 runs to 14 residues. Germline CDR1 PRHDT, CDR2 FYEKMQ (reference sequence). CDR3: CASSWPESGNTIYF. The CDR3 nucleotides are TGTGCCAGCAGCTGGCCGGAGTCTGGAAACACCATATATTTT.

The J gene is TRBJ1-2, the V gene TRBV18; 12 positions match TRBD1. The CDR3 totals 17 residues. The J segment lost 2 bases and the V segment lost 2 bases, leaving 6 bases of the junction unmatched. Germline CDR1 and CDR2: KGHSH and LQKENI. The CDR3 DNA is TGTGCCAGCTCACCAGAGGGACAGGGGGCCCCAAACTATGGCTACACCTTC. It specifies CASSPEGQGAPNYGYTF.

The J gene is TRBJ1-1, the V gene TRBV10-3; no clear D. CDR1 and CDR2 from the germline V gene are ENHRY and SYGVKD. The CDR3 sequence is 12 residues long. Trimming left V 3 bases short and J 3 bases short, with 5 bases between. The CDR3 region is CAISDHYTEAFF. The CDR3 nucleotides read TGTGCCATCAGTGATCACTACACTGAAGCTTTCTTT.

This rearrangement joins TRBV5-1 to TRBJ2-5; 12 nucleotides align to TRBD1. This CDR3 spans 14 amino acids. Per the germline V gene, CDR1 is SGHRS and CDR2 is YFSETQ. V trimming: 8 bases; J trimming: 3 bases; junction bases outside the gene matches: 5. In DNA form, the CDR3 reads TGCGCCAGTGGAGGGACAGGGGGCGAAGAGACCCAGTACTTC. This sequence encodes CASGGTGGEETQYF.

J is TRBJ1-1 and V is TRBV5-1; 8 bases are shared with TRBD1. Trimming at V came to 5 bases and at J to 1 base, leaving 7 bases not matched to a gene. This CDR3 is 15 amino acids long. CDR1 and CDR2 (germline): SGHRS, YFSETQ. CDR3 in amino acids: CASRPKTGENTEAFF. CDR3 coding DNA: TGCGCCAGCAGACCAAAGACAGGGGAGAACACTGAAGCTTTCTTT. Full variable domain (remainder filled in from reference TRBV5-1 and TRBJ1-1): KAGVTQTPRYLIKTRGQQVTLSCSPISGHRSVSWYQQTPGQGLQFLFEYFSETQRNKGNFPGRFSGRQFSNSRSEMNVSTLELGDSALYLCASRPKTGENTEAFFGQGTRLTVV.

This clone was recorded once. The chain links TRBV7-2 to TRBJ2-1; 7 positions match TRBD2. CDR1 is SGHTA and CDR2 is FQGNSA in the germline V gene. V lost 2 bases and J lost 3; bases outside the gene matches: 7. The CDR3 runs 16 residues. The CDR3 region is CASSLNSAGVYNEQFF. The CDR3 DNA sequence: TGTGCCAGCAGCTTAAATTCGGCGGGAGTCTACAATGAGCAGTTCTTC.

This sequence joins TRBV5-1 and TRBJ2-1; 11 bases match TRBD2. V lost 3 bases to trimming and J lost 13 bases; unmatched junction nucleotides: 12. CDR3 length equals 15 residues. Germline lookup yields CDR1 SGHRS and CDR2 YFSETQ. This chain's CDR3 is CASSSNLAGGLQQFF. The CDR3 coding sequence is TGCGCCAGCAGCTCAAATTTAGCGGGAGGGCTTCAACAGTTCTTC.

V is TRBV7-2 and J is TRBJ2-7, with D perhaps matching TRBD1 (5 bases). Trimming cost V 3 bases and J 6 bases, with 12 bases left between them. Germline V gene lookup returns CDR1 SGHTA and CDR2 FQGNSA. This CDR3 has 13 residues. CDR3 region: CASSLAGMSEQYF. The CDR3 DNA sequence: TGTGCCAGCAGCTTGGCAGGGATGAGCGAGCAGTACTTC. The whole variable domain, filled in from reference TRBV7-2 and TRBJ2-7, reads GAGVSQSPSNKVTEKGKDVELRCDPISGHTALYWYRQSLGQGLEFLIYFQGNSAPDKSGLPSDRFSAERTGGSVSTLTIQRTQQEDSAVYLCASSLAGMSEQYFGPGTRLTVT.

This clone has only one observation. The chain joins TRBV7-2 to TRBJ1-3; D gene ambiguous. Deletions cut 5 bases from V and 1 base from J, with 15 bases between. This CDR3 has 16 amino acids. CDR1 is SGHTA and CDR2 is FQGNSA in the germline V gene. This CDR3 is CASSPRPGSSGNTIYF. The CDR3 DNA is TGTGCCAGCAGCCCCCGCCCCGGGTCTTCTGGAAACACCATATATTTT.

The chain recombines TRBV3-1 (or the pseudogene TRBV3-2) with TRBJ1-1; the D gene is possibly TRBD1 (6 bases). The CDR3 sequence is 14 residues long. V shed 6 bases and J shed 1 base, with 12 bases lying between them. Germline CDR1 LGHDT, CDR2 YNNKEL (reference sequence). Here the CDR3 reads CASRPGGANTEAFF. The CDR3 DNA is TGTGCCAGCAGACCGGGGGGGGCGAACACTGAAGCTTTCTTT.

In this sample, this clone turned up once. The chain has TRBV5-3 and TRBJ2-3; D unresolved. TRBV5-3 is known as an ORF, though its function is uncertain. The CDR3 extends over 13 amino acids. The V and J ends lost 2 bases and 4 bases respectively, with 8 bases between them. CDR3 residues: CARSFLYPDTQYF. DNA for the CDR3: TGTGCCAGAAGCTTTCTTTATCCAGATACGCAGTATTTT.

This rearrangement joins TRBV10-2 to TRBJ1-2, with 8 bases matching TRBD1. Germline trimming cut 5 bases from V and 4 bases from J; bases unmatched to any gene: 9. Germline V gene lookup returns CDR1 WSHSY and CDR2 SAAADI. CDR3 size: 15 residues. The CDR3 spells CASSPGQGPIYGYTF. In DNA, the CDR3 is TGCGCCAGCAGTCCCGGACAGGGTCCTATCTATGGCTACACCTTC.

V gene TRBV7-9 combines with J gene TRBJ1-4; D call uncertain. There are 16 residues in the CDR3. Germline CDR1 is SEHNR and CDR2 is FQNEAQ (reference sequence). V was trimmed by 5 bases and J by 2 bases, leaving 15 bases between them. The CDR3 DNA follows: TGTGCCAGCAGCAGGTTTTCAGGTCCCACTAATGAAAAACTGTTTTTT. Encoded protein: CASSRFSGPTNEKLFF.

In this sample, this clone turned up once. This chain uses TRBV2 with TRBJ1-5; 7 bases are a match to TRBD1. J lost 6 bases, V lost 6 bases, and 11 bases had no gene match. Germline V gene sequence: CDR1 SNHLY, CDR2 FYNNEI. The CDR3 is 15 residues long. The CDR3 loop is CASSRDSVSIQPQHF. DNA of the CDR3: TGTGCCAGCAGCCGGGACAGCGTTTCCATTCAGCCCCAGCATTTT. Filled out from reference TRBV2 and TRBJ1-5, the complete variable domain reads EPEVTQTPSHQVTQMGQEVILRCVPISNHLYFYWYRQILGQKVEFLVSFYNNEISEKSEIFDDQFSVERPDGSNFTLKIRSTKLEDSAMYFCASSRDSVSIQPQHFGDGTRLSIL.

This clone was observed a handful of times. The chain is built from TRBV14 and TRBJ2-7, with D possibly being TRBD1 (5 bases). The V end was cut by 1 base, the J end by 10 bases, with 11 bases between. The CDR3 runs 12 residues. The germline CDR1 and CDR2 sequences are SGHDN and FVKESK. This CDR3 reads CASSQVGVGQYF. The CDR3 nucleotides read TGTGCCAGCAGCCAAGTAGGGGTTGGCCAGTACTTC.

V is TRBV30 and J is TRBJ1-5; TRBD1 matches at 10 bases. J lost 4 bases, V lost 0 bases, and 3 bases had no gene match. The CDR3 runs 15 residues. Looked up from germline, CDR1 is GTSNPN and CDR2 is SVGIG (reference sequence). The CDR3 region has the DNA TGTGCCTGGAGTGTTAGGGACAGGGGAAATCAGCCCCAGCATTTT. It specifies CAWSVRDRGNQPQHF.

V usage is TRBV7-2 and J usage is TRBJ2-1; 7 nucleotides agree with TRBD2. The CDR3 is made up of 15 amino acids. Germline CDR1 is SGHTA and CDR2 is FQGNSA. The ends lost 5 bases at V and 2 bases at J; junction bases unmatched: 6. The DNA for the CDR3 is TGTGCCAGCAGCCCTGGACTAGTCCCCTACAATGAGCAGTTCTTC. Translated: CASSPGLVPYNEQFF.

The V gene is TRBV29-1, the J gene TRBJ2-7; D not resolved. The CDR3 length is 16 residues. CDR1 is SQVTM and CDR2 is ANQGSEA in the germline V gene. Trimming shortened V by 0 bases and J by 0 bases, and 15 bases separated the two germline ends. CDR3 bases: TGCAGCGTTGAAGATCGTTCAGAGACAAACTCCTACGAGCAGTACTTC. This encodes CSVEDRSETNSYEQYF.

The table lists this clone with a few counts. The chain joins TRBV10-3 to TRBJ2-2, with D perhaps TRBD2 (6 bases). The germline V gene has CDR1 ENHRY and CDR2 SYGVKD. This CDR3 region has 16 residues. V was shortened by 3 bases and J by 4 bases, with 15 bases between the two germline ends. The CDR3 region has the DNA TGTGCCATCAGTGATAAGCGACTAGACTCCACCGGGGAGCTGTTTTTT. Its protein product is CAISDKRLDSTGELFF.

V is TRBV28 and J is TRBJ1-4; 12 nucleotides line up with TRBD1. Germline assignment: CDR1 MDHEN and CDR2 SYDVKM. Trimming took 6 bases from V and 8 from J; bases not matched to a gene: 10. CDR3 length equals 16 residues. The CDR3 nucleotides read TGTGCCAGCAGACGAGGGACAGGGGGCGTCGGGGAAAAACTGTTTTTT. Amino acids: CASRRGTGGVGEKLFF.

V and J are TRBV14 and TRBJ2-3, with TRBD2 matching 9 bases. Germline-derived CDR1 and CDR2 are SGHDN and FVKESK. Trimming cost V 4 bases and J 4 bases; bases outside gene matches: 9. The CDR3 is 16 amino acids. The CDR3 protein is CASSLGGRGSADTQYF. CDR3 sequence (DNA): TGTGCCAGCAGCCTAGGCGGGAGGGGGTCCGCAGATACGCAGTATTTT. Using reference TRBV14 and TRBJ2-3 for the parts outside the CDR3, the full variable domain is EAGVTQFPSHSVIEKGQTVTLRCDPISGHDNLYWYRRVMGKEIKFLLHFVKESKQDESGMPNNRFLAERTGGTYSTLKVQPAELEDSGVYFCASSLGGRGSADTQYFGPGTRLTVL.

The chain links TRBV11-2 to TRBJ1-6, with 10 bases identical to TRBD1. This CDR3 is 19 amino acids long. V lost 3 bases and J lost 7; bases outside the gene matches: 15. The germline gives CDR1 SGHAT, CDR2 FQNNGV. CDR3 DNA: TGTGCCAGCAGCTTTTCACCGGGACAGGGGAAAAACCCGAATTCACCCCTCCACTTT. Amino acids: CASSFSPGQGKNPNSPLHF.